This TCR beta chain was identified during a study of human T cells and chemical hapten exposure. Study-level background: Patch testing placed 0.01% DPC on the upper back, with readings at 6 days. Points from the study as a whole: DPC sensitization did not alter TCRs above 1 in 1000 frequency.

CDR3 length equals 13 residues. Deletions cut 4 bases from V and 4 bases from J, with 11 bases between. The germline V gene encodes CDR1 SGDLS and CDR2 YYNGEE. Via MiXCR, TCRdb re-called the RACE reads, giving one row per CDR3 protein. This sample has approximately 75,000 distinct CDR3 sequences, with approximately 9% found just once. Time point specified: patch test 2, 6 weeks after DPC sensitization. Stated treatment: therapeutic diphenylcyclopropenone sensitization with weekly scalp DPC. This clonotype was seen at least ten times. Its target is not known. The chain combines TRBV9 with TRBJ1-1, with TRBD1 as a possible D gene (6 bases). The material sequenced was whole blood, taken in connection with sensitization to the hapten diphenylcyclopropenone (DPC). The TCR was taken from a woman between 45 and 60 years old with alopecia areata. Some clones in this sample may be carry-over from other donors' samples. The CDR3 sequence: CASSPTGRTEAFF. The CDR3 DNA follows: TGTGCCAGCAGCCCTACAGGGCGCACTGAAGCTTTCTTT.